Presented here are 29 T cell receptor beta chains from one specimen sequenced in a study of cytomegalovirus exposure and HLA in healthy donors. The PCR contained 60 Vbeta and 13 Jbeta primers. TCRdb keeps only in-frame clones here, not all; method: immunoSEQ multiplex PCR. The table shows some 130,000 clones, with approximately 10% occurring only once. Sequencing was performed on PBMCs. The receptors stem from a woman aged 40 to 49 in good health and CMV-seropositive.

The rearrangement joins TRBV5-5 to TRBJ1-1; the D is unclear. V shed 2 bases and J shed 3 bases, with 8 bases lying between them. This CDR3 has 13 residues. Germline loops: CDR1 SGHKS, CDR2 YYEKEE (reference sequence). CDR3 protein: CASSFLSDTEAFF. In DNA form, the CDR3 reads TGTGCCAGCAGCTTTCTCTCGGACACTGAAGCTTTCTTT.

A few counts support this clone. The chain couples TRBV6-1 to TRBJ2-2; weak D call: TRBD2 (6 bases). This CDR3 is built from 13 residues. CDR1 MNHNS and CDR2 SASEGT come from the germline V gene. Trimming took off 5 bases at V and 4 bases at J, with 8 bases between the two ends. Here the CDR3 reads CASSLGGTGELFF. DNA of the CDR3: TGTGCCAGCAGTTTGGGGGGCACCGGGGAGCTGTTTTTT.

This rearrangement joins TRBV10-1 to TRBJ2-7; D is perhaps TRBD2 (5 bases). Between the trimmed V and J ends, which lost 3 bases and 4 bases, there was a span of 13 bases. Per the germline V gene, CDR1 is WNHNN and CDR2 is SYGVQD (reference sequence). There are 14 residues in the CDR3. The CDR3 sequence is CASSDGGSVYEQYF. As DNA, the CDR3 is TGCGCCAGCAGTGACGGAGGTAGTGTATACGAGCAGTACTTC.

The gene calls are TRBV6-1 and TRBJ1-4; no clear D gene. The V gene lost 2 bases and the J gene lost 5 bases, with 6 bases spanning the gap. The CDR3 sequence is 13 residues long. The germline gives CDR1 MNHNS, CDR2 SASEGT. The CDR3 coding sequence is TGTGCCAGCAGTGAACGGGTAAATGAAAAACTGTTTTTT. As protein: CASSERVNEKLFF.

CDR3 residues: CASSDPQGGDTIYF. DNA of the CDR3: TGCGCCAGCAGCGACCCCCAGGGGGGAGACACCATATATTTT. V is TRBV5-1 and J is TRBJ1-3, with TRBD1 matching over 7 bases. The CDR3 is 14 amino acids. V lost 4 bases to trimming and J lost 8 bases; unmatched junction nucleotides: 9. Germline V gene lookup returns CDR1 SGHRS and CDR2 YFSETQ. Supplemented by reference TRBV5-1 and TRBJ1-3, the full variable domain reads KAGVTQTPRYLIKTRGQQVTLSCSPISGHRSVSWYQQTPGQGLQFLFEYFSETQRNKGNFPGRFSGRQFSNSRSEMNVSTLELGDSALYLCASSDPQGGDTIYFGEGSWLTVV.

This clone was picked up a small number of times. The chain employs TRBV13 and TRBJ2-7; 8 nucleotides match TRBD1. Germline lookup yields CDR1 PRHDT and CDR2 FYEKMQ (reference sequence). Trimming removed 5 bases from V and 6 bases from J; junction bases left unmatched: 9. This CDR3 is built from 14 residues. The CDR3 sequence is CASSRDRSIGEQYF. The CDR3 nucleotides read TGTGCCAGCAGCCGGGACAGGTCAATAGGCGAGCAGTACTTC.

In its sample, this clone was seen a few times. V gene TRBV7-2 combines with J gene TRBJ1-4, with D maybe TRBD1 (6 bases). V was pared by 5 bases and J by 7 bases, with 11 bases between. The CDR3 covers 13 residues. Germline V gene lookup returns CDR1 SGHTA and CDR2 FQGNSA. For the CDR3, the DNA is TGTGCCAGCAGCCGCGACAGGTCTGAAAAACTGTTTTTT. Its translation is CASSRDRSEKLFF.

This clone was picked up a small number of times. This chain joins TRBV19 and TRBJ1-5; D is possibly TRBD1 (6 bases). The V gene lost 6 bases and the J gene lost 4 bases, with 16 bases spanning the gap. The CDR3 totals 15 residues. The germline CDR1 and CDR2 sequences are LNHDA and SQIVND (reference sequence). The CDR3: CASRALGTQNQPQHF. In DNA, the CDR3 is TGTGCCAGTAGGGCATTAGGGACACAAAATCAGCCCCAGCATTTT.

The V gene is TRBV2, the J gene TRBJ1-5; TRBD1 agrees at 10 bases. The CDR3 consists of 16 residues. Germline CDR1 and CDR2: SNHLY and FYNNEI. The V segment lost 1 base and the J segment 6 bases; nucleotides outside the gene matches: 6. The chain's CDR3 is CASSEGGTGVGQPQHF. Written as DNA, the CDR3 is TGTGCCAGCAGTGAAGGGGGGACAGGGGTTGGTCAGCCCCAGCATTTT.

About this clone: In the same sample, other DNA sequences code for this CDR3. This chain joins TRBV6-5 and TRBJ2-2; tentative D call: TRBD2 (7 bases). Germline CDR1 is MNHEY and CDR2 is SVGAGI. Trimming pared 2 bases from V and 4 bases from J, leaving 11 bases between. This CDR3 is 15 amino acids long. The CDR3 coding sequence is TGTGCCAGCAGTTACCAAAGGGGGGGCACCGGGGAGCTGTTTTTT. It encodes CASSYQRGGTGELFF.

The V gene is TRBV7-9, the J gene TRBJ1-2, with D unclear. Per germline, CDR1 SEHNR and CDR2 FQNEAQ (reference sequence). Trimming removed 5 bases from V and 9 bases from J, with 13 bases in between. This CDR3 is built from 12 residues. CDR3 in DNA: TGTGCCAGCAGCCCCACGAGAATGCGCTACACCTTC. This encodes CASSPTRMRYTF.

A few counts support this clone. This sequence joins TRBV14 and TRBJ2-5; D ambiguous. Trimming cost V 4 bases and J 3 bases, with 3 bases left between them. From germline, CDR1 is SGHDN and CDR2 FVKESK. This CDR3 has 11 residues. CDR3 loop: CASSREETQYF. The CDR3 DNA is TGTGCCAGCAGCCGCGAAGAGACCCAGTACTTC.

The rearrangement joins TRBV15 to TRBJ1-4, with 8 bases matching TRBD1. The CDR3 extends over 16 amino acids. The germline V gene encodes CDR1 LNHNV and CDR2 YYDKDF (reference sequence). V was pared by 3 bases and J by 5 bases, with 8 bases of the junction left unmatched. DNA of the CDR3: TGTGCCACCAGCAGGCTACAGGGGGACGGGAATGAAAAACTGTTTTTT. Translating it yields CATSRLQGDGNEKLFF.

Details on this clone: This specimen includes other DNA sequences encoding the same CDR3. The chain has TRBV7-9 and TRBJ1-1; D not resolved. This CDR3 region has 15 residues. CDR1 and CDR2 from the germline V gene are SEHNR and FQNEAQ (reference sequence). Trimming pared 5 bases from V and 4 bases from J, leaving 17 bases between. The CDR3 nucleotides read TGTGCCAGCAGCCAGCGTATTCCCTCGAGCACTGAAGCTTTCTTT. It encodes CASSQRIPSSTEAFF.

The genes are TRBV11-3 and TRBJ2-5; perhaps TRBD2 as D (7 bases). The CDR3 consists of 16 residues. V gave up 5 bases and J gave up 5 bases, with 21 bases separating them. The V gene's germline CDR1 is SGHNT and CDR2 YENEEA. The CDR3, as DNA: TGTGCCAGCAGCCTCCTCGAGGCGGGGGCCTGGGAGACCCAGTACTTC. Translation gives CASSLLEAGAWETQYF.

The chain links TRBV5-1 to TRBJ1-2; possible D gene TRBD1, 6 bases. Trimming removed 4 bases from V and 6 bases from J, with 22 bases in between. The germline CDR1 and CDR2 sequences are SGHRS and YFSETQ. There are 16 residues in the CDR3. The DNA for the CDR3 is TGCGCCAGCAGCCTGGGTGAGGGGGGGCCTCCGAATGGCTACACCTTC. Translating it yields CASSLGEGGPPNGYTF. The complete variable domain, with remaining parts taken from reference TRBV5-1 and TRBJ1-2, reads KAGVTQTPRYLIKTRGQQVTLSCSPISGHRSVSWYQQTPGQGLQFLFEYFSETQRNKGNFPGRFSGRQFSNSRSEMNVSTLELGDSALYLCASSLGEGGPPNGYTFGSGTRLTVV.

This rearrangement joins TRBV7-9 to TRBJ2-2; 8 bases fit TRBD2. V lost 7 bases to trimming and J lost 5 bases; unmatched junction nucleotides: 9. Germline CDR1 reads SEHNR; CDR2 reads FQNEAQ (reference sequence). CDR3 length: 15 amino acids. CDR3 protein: CASTFSGGGTGELFF. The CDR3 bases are TGTGCCAGCACATTCAGCGGGGGAGGGACCGGGGAGCTGTTTTTT.

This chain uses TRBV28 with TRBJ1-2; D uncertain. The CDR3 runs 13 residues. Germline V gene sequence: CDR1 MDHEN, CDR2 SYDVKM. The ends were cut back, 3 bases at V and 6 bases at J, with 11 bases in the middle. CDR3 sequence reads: CASSLLAAHGYTF. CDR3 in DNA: TGTGCCAGCAGTTTGCTGGCGGCGCATGGCTACACCTTC.

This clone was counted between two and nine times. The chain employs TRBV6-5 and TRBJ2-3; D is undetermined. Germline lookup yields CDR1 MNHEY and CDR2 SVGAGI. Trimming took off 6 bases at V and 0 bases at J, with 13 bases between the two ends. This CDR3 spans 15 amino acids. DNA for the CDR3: TGTGCCAGCAGGCTCGGAGTTACTAGCACAGATACGCAGTATTTT. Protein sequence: CASRLGVTSTDTQYF.

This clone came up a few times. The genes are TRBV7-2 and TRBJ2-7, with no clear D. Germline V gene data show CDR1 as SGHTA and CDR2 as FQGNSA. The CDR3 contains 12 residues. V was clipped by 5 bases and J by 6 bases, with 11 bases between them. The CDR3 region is CASSPNPVEQYF. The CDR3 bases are TGTGCCAGCAGCCCTAATCCCGTCGAGCAGTACTTC.

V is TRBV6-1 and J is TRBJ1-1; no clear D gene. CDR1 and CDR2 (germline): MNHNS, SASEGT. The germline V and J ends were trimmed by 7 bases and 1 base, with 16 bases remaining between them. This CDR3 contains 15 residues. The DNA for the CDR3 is TGTGCCAGCACCAGAAATAATGCAGGGAACACTGAAGCTTTCTTT. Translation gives CASTRNNAGNTEAFF.

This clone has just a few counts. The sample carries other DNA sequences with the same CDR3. DNA for the CDR3: TGCGCCAGCAGCTCCGGGACAGGGCTTCGCGAGCAGTACTTC. It specifies CASSSGTGLREQYF. The chain combines TRBV5-1 with TRBJ2-7; 9 positions agree with TRBD1. Per germline, CDR1 SGHRS and CDR2 YFSETQ. CDR3 length equals 14 residues. The V gene end was trimmed by 3 bases and the J gene end by 6 bases; junction bases not matched to a gene: 7.

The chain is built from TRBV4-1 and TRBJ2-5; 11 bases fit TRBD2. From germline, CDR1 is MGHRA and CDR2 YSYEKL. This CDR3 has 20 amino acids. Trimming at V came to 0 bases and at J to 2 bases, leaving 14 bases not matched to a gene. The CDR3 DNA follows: TGCGCCAGCAGCCAAGACCTTGGACTAGCGGGCGCCGGTCTTCAAGAGACCCAGTACTTC. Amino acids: CASSQDLGLAGAGLQETQYF.

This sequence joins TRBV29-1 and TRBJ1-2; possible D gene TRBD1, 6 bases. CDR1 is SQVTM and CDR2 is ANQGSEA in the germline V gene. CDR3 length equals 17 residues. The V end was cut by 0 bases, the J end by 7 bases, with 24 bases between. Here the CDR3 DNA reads TGCAGCGTTGAAGATCAAATCTTGGGACACGGGGGGGGTGGCTACACCTTC. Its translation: CSVEDQILGHGGGGYTF.

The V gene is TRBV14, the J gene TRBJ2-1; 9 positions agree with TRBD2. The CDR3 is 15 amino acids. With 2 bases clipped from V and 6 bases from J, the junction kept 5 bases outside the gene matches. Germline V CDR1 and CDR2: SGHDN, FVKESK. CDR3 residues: CASSQTGTSPNEQFF. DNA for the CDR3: TGTGCCAGCAGCCAAACCGGGACTAGCCCCAATGAGCAGTTCTTC.

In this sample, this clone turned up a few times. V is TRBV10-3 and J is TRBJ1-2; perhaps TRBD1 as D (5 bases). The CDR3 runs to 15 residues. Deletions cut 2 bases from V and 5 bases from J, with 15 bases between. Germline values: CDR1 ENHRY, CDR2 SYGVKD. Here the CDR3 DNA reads TGTGCCATCAGTGAGGGCCAGGGACTACGGTATGGCTACACCTTC. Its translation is CAISEGQGLRYGYTF.

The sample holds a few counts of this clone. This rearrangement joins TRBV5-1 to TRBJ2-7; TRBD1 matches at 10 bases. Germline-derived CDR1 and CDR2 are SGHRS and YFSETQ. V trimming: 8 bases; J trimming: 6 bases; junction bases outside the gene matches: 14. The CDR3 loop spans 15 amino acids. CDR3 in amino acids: CASTQTGGVLSEQYF. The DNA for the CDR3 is TGCGCCAGTACCCAGACAGGGGGCGTACTTAGCGAGCAGTACTTC.

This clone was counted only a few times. In DNA, the CDR3 is TGTGCCAGCAGCGCCGGACAGATTAATTCACCCCTCCACTTT. Translating gives CASSAGQINSPLHF. The chain has TRBV7-6 and TRBJ1-6; D possibly corresponds to TRBD1 (6 bases). The CDR3 loop spans 14 amino acids. Trimming pared 5 bases from V and 6 bases from J, leaving 11 bases between. The germline CDR1 and CDR2 sequences are SGHVS and FNYEAQ.

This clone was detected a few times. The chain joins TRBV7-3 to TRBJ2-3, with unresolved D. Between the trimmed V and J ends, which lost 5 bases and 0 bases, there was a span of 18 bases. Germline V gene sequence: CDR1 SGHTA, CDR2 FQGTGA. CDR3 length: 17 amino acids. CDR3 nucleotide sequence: TGTGCCAGCAGCCCCAGAAGATCGGGTCTTAGCACAGATACGCAGTATTTT. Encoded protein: CASSPRRSGLSTDTQYF.